A single sample is the source of the 18 T cell receptor beta chains below, sequenced in a study of T-cell reconstitution after alpha-beta-depleted transplantation in children. Preparation of the TCRbeta library involved a method that used unique molecular identifiers. TCRdb analysed the PCR reads with MiXCR anew, one entry per CDR3 protein. Of around 400,000 distinct CDR3 sequences listed, just over 20% are singletons. Here the sequenced sample was PBMCs from the stem cell graft donor, taken from the stem cell graft. The receptors were gathered from a human donor who donated a stem cell graft to a child with acute myeloid leukemia.

This sequence joins TRBV5-1 and TRBJ2-7, with unresolved D. Trimming removed 2 bases at V and 6 bases at J, with 6 bases between. This CDR3 comprises 11 residues. Germline values: CDR1 SGHRS, CDR2 YFSETQ. The CDR3 loop is CASSLEREQYF. The CDR3 nucleotides read TGCGCCAGCAGCTTAGAGCGCGAGCAGTACTTC.

This clonotype appeared many times. V and J are TRBV20-1 and TRBJ2-7, with 12 bases fitting TRBD1. Germline V gene lookup returns CDR1 DFQATT and CDR2 SNEGSKA (reference sequence). V trimming: 3 bases; J trimming: 3 bases; junction bases outside the gene matches: 6. The CDR3 length is 15 residues. The CDR3 nucleotides read TGCAGTGCTAGCCGGGACAGGGGGCCGTACTACGAGCAGTACTTC. Protein: CSASRDRGPYYEQYF.

This clonotype was observed a handful of times. The J gene is TRBJ1-4, the V gene TRBV4-1; possible D gene TRBD1, 5 bases. Trimming removed 0 bases from V and 5 bases from J, with 10 bases in between. The CDR3 covers 15 residues. The germline CDR1 and CDR2 sequences are MGHRA and YSYEKL. Here the CDR3 reads CASSQDTGNNEKLFF. The CDR3 DNA reads as TGCGCCAGCAGCCAAGACACAGGCAACAATGAAAAACTGTTTTTT.

This clonotype appeared a few times. The chain employs TRBV6-5 and TRBJ2-1; D unclear. CDR3 length: 15 amino acids. V gave up 2 bases and J gave up 0 bases, with 8 bases separating them. Germline V CDR1 and CDR2: MNHEY, SVGAGI. CDR3 amino acids: CASSYGESSYNEQFF. The CDR3 DNA follows: TGTGCCAGCAGTTACGGCGAGAGCTCCTACAATGAGCAGTTCTTC.

This clonotype showed up many times. The chain has TRBV29-1 and TRBJ2-1; no clear D gene. The CDR3 consists of 13 residues. CDR1 is SQVTM, CDR2 ANQGSEA, per germline. V lost 3 bases and J 4 bases, leaving 10 bases between the germline ends. The CDR3 loop reads CSVEHARYNEQFF. The CDR3 nucleotides are TGCAGCGTTGAGCATGCCAGGTACAATGAGCAGTTCTTC.

CDR3 sequence (DNA): TGTGCCAGCAGTTTGGGTGGCCAACTGTTTTTT. This gives the protein CASSLGGQLFF. The rearrangement uses TRBV12-3 or TRBV12-4 and TRBJ1-4; D is unresolved. Trimming took off 3 bases at V and 12 bases at J, with 8 bases between the two ends. The CDR3 runs 11 residues.

The chain carries TRBV5-1 and TRBJ2-7, with 7 bases matching TRBD1. V gave up 4 bases and J gave up 2 bases; unmatched junction bases: 12. The length of the CDR3 is 16 residues. Germline V gene lookup returns CDR1 SGHRS and CDR2 YFSETQ. The CDR3 sequence is CASSAKTGYNPYEQYF. Here the CDR3 DNA reads TGCGCCAGCAGCGCAAAGACAGGGTATAACCCCTACGAGCAGTACTTC. Full variable domain (missing parts from reference TRBV5-1 and TRBJ2-7): KAGVTQTPRYLIKTRGQQVTLSCSPISGHRSVSWYQQTPGQGLQFLFEYFSETQRNKGNFPGRFSGRQFSNSRSEMNVSTLELGDSALYLCASSAKTGYNPYEQYFGPGTRLTVT.

In its sample, this clonotype was seen many times. The rearrangement joins TRBV20-1 to TRBJ2-7, with no clear D. The germline V gene encodes CDR1 DFQATT and CDR2 SNEGSKA (reference sequence). The CDR3 loop spans 14 amino acids. V was cut by 5 bases and J by 2 bases, with 16 bases left in between. The CDR3 reads CSAHAPGWAYEQYF. The CDR3 region has the DNA TGCAGTGCTCACGCACCGGGTTGGGCCTACGAGCAGTACTTC.

The chain uses TRBV20-1 and TRBJ1-1; D perhaps matches TRBD1 (5 bases). The CDR3 loop spans 15 amino acids. Germline CDR1 and CDR2: DFQATT and SNEGSKA (reference sequence). V shed 0 bases and J shed 3 bases, with 14 bases lying between them. CDR3 amino acids: CSAREERGFHTEAFF. The CDR3 nucleotides are TGCAGTGCTAGAGAAGAGAGGGGCTTTCACACTGAAGCTTTCTTT.

This clonotype was seen a handful of times. This chain connects TRBV12-3 or TRBV12-4 to TRBJ2-1, with D possibly being TRBD1 (7 bases). This CDR3 is built from 15 residues. V was clipped by 7 bases and J by 5 bases, with 18 bases between them. As DNA, the CDR3 is TGTGCCAGCACCGATCAGGGGGGTCCTGACAATGAGCAGTTCTTC. Protein: CASTDQGGPDNEQFF.

The chain combines TRBV6-1 with TRBJ1-4; TRBD1 matches 9 bases. CDR3 length equals 15 residues. V was clipped by 6 bases and J by 11 bases; unmatched bases: 13. Looked up from germline, CDR1 is MNHNS and CDR2 is SASEGT. CDR3 in DNA: TGTGCCAGCAGCCACGGGGACAGGGACATCCAGAAACTGTTTTTT. As protein: CASSHGDRDIQKLFF.

The J gene is TRBJ2-5, the V gene TRBV4-2; TRBD1 is a possible D gene (5 bases). The germline V gene encodes CDR1 LGHNA and CDR2 YNFKEQ. The CDR3 has 15 amino acids. Trimming took off 4 bases at V and 5 bases at J, with 17 bases between the two ends. CDR3 bases: TGTGCCAGCAGCCCCGCCCAGGGTTCAGGCGAGACCCAGTACTTC. Amino acids: CASSPAQGSGETQYF.

This clonotype was detected many times. The junction differs from germline at one of its ends, possibly a read error. CDR3 amino acids: CASSLDYGYTF. The CDR3 DNA is TGTGCCAGCAGTTTGGACTATGGCTACACCTTC. V is TRBV5-1 and J is TRBJ1-2; D gene unclear. The CDR3 covers 11 residues. Looked up from germline, CDR1 is SGHRS and CDR2 is YFSETQ. The entire variable domain, with the rest obtained from reference TRBV5-1 and TRBJ1-2, is as follows: KAGVTQTPRYLIKTRGQQVTLSCSPISGHRSVSWYQQTPGQGLQFLFEYFSETQRNKGNFPGRFSGRQFSNSRSEMNVSTLELGDSALYLCASSLDYGYTFGSGTRLTVV.

V and J are TRBV5-1 and TRBJ2-1; TRBD2 aligns across 7 bases. V trimming: 0 bases; J trimming: 9 bases; junction bases outside the gene matches: 9. Germline CDR1 and CDR2: SGHRS and YFSETQ. CDR3 length: 15 amino acids. The CDR3 DNA sequence: TGCGCCAGCAGCTTGGAAGCAGAGGGAGGGCTTGAGCAGTTCTTC. It specifies CASSLEAEGGLEQFF.

J is TRBJ1-1 and V is TRBV28; D is possibly TRBD1 (5 bases). Trimming removed 3 bases from V and 10 bases from J, with 15 bases in between. Germline CDR1 and CDR2: MDHEN and SYDVKM. The CDR3 sequence is 13 residues long. The CDR3 loop is CASSLPQGVPAFF. CDR3 DNA: TGTGCCAGCAGTTTGCCCCAGGGTGTGCCAGCTTTCTTT.

This clonotype was seen only a few times. The chain uses TRBV20-1 and TRBJ1-2, with a possible D match to TRBD1 (5 bases). The CDR3 runs 13 residues. V was pared by 3 bases and J by 7 bases, with 15 bases between. Per germline, CDR1 DFQATT and CDR2 SNEGSKA (reference sequence). CDR3 sequence: CSASPRELAGYTF. CDR3 sequence (DNA): TGCAGTGCTAGCCCCAGGGAACTTGCTGGCTACACCTTC.

The rearrangement links TRBV12-3 or TRBV12-4 to TRBJ2-7; 9 bases are shared with TRBD1. J lost 3 bases, V lost 6 bases, and 9 bases had no gene match. This CDR3 is 15 amino acids long. In DNA form, the CDR3 reads TGTGCCAGCAGCTCCCCGGGACAGGGTTTCTACGAGCAGTACTTC. Translating it yields CASSSPGQGFYEQYF.

J is TRBJ2-1 and V is TRBV15; the match to TRBD2 covers 11 bases. This CDR3 has 17 residues. Per the germline V gene, CDR1 is LNHNV and CDR2 is YYDKDF (reference sequence). V shed 4 bases and J 7 bases; nucleotides not matched to a gene: 12. Written as DNA, the CDR3 is TGTGCCACCAGCAACACCGTAGATAGCGGGAGGGGTAATGAGCAGTTCTTC. It codes for CATSNTVDSGRGNEQFF. Full variable domain (missing parts from reference TRBV15 and TRBJ2-1): DAMVIQNPRYQVTQFGKPVTLSCSQTLNHNVMYWYQQKSSQAPKLLFHYYDKDFNNEADTPDNFQSRRPNTSFCFLDIRSPGLGDTAMYLCATSNTVDSGRGNEQFFGPGTRLTVL.